This T cell receptor (beta chain) was documented in a study of beta chain features in type 1 diabetes. Overall study findings and caveats: Reduced insertions and increased deletions marked VDJ junctions in type 1 diabetes patients. PCR may have favored shorter templates equally in patients and controls. For patients, the naive, central memory and Treg TCRB repertoires appeared more alike than for healthy donors. Significant though moderate, a shortening of TCRB CDR3s appeared in all four CD4+ subsets of Type 1 diabetes patients.

Expressed TCRB transcripts were sequenced after all isolated RNA was converted to cDNA. Using immunoSEQ multiplex PCR, the repertoire was profiled, and TCRdb retains in-frame clones only, with some absent. The repertoire holds under 850,000 clones, with around an eighth as singletons. The CDR3 totals 16 residues. The germline V gene encodes CDR1 SGHRS and CDR2 YFSETQ. V lost 0 bases and J lost 2; bases outside the gene matches: 4. A few counts support this clone. What it binds is not known. The same CDR3 arises from other DNA sequences in this sample as well. By way of CD45RO/CCR7/CD25/CD127/CD95/CD27, the CD4+ regulatory, stem cell-like memory, central memory and naive cells were sorted.

The receptor was isolated from a man between 18 and 29 years old with type 1 diabetes. The rearrangement joins TRBV5-1 to TRBJ2-2; TRBD1 matches 7 bases. The sample taken for sequencing was naive CD4+ T cells from blood. The CDR3: CASSLGQGSNTGELFF. CDR3 in DNA: TGCGCCAGCAGCTTGGGACAGGGCTCAAACACCGGGGAGCTGTTTTTT.